This T cell receptor (beta chain) was captured by sequencing in a study of shared clonotypes between healthy human individuals. Profiling relied on immunoSEQ multiplex PCR, and the TCRdb table lists in-frame clones only, not all of them. The sample lists approximately 1,000,000 clones; 75% to 85% were seen once. The CDR3 runs 15 residues. Germline CDR1 is SGHTA and CDR2 is FQGNSA. The V gene end was trimmed by 7 bases and the J gene end by 4 bases; junction bases not matched to a gene: 8. The receptor was derived from a man aged 18 to 30 in good health. Some clones in this sample may be carry-over from other donors' samples. The sequenced sample was memory CD4+ T cells from PBMCs. Subset reported: CD45RA-negative fraction. The V and J genes are TRBV7-2 and TRBJ2-5; TRBD2 aligns across 11 bases. The CDR3 sequence is CASTHSGRAGETQYF. CDR3 nucleotides: TGTGCCAGCACGCATAGCGGGAGGGCCGGAGAGACCCAGTACTTC.